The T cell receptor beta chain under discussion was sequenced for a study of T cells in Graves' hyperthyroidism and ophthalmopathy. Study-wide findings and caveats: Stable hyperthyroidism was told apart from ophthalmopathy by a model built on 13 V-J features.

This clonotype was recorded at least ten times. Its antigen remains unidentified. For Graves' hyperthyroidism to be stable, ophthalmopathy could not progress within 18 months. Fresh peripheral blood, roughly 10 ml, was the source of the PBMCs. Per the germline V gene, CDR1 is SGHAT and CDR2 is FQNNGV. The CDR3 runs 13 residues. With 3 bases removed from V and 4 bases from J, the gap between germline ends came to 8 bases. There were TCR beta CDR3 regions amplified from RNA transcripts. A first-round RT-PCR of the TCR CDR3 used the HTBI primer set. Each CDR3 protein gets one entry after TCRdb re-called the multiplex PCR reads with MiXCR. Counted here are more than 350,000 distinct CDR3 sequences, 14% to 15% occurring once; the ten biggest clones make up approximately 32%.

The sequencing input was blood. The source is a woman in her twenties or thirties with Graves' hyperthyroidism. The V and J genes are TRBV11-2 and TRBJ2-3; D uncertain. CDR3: CASSLGPSDTQYF. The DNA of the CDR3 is TGTGCCAGCAGCTTGGGCCCATCAGATACGCAGTATTTT. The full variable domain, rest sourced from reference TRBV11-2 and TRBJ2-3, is EAGVAQSPRYKIIEKRQSVAFWCNPISGHATLYWYQQILGQGPKLLIQFQNNGVVDDSQLPKDRFSAERLKGVDSTLKIQPAKLEDSAVYLCASSLGPSDTQYFGPGTRLTVL.